These T cell receptor beta chains were read from a single sample in a study of OX40 agonist ivuxolimab in advanced cancers. TCRdb keeps only in-frame clones here, not all; method: immunoSEQ multiplex PCR. The sample contains tens of thousands of clones, about 80% of which appear only once. Sequencing used CD4+ or CD8+ T cells sorted from blood, obtained in a trial of the OX40 agonist ivuxolimab. The receptor set was obtained from an adult with an advanced solid tumor such as melanoma, head and neck, liver or kidney cancer. CDR3s include the opening cysteine and the closing phenylalanine or tryptophan. Each record gives: clone size, J gene, D gene, V gene, CDR3 DNA, CDR3 protein. A D gene is named only where the DNA matches it firmly. Expanded clones get a size class; other rows say once, few or many, or leave the size out.

once | TRBJ1-3 | . | TRBV18 | TGTGCCAGCCAGGAGACAGTCTCTGGAAACACCATATATTTT | CASQETVSGNTIYF
. | TRBJ2-6 | TRBD1 | TRBV4-2 | TGTGCCAGCACCCCGACAGGGGGCAGGTCTGGGGCCAACGTCCTGACTTTC | CASTPTGGRSGANVLTF
. | TRBJ1-5 | . | TRBV18 | TGTGCCAGCTCACTACTCCCCGCAGATAGCAATCAGCCCCAGCATTTT | CASSLLPADSNQPQHF
. | TRBJ1-1 | . | TRBV4-2 | TGTGCCAGCAGCCAGACGAACGGGAACACTGAAGCTTTCTTT | CASSQTNGNTEAFF
once | TRBJ2-1 | TRBD2 | TRBV18 | TGTGCCAGCTCATCCCCGGGACTAGCGGGACCCAATGAGCAGTTCTTC | CASSSPGLAGPNEQFF
. | TRBJ1-1 | . | TRBV7-2 | TGTGCCAGCAGCTTAGGTCAGTGGGGGGATAGGTGGACTGAAGCTTTCTTT | CASSLGQWGDRWTEAFF
. | TRBJ1-1 | . | TRBV4-3 | TGCGCCAGCACCCAAGGGTTAACAGGTGGGTGGACTGAAGCTTTCTTT | CASTQGLTGGWTEAFF
. | TRBJ2-1 | TRBD2 | TRBV7-3 | TGTGCCAGCAGCTTCCCGACTAGCGTTAGTCATGAGCAGTTCTTC | CASSFPTSVSHEQFF
few | TRBJ1-2 | TRBD1 | TRBV5-4 | TGTGCCAGCAGCTTGGTAGGGGGCTCTGGCTACACCTTC | CASSLVGGSGYTF
. | TRBJ2-6 | . | TRBV28 | TGTGCCAGCAGTCCCCTCGCCGGCCTGGCCGACGTCCTGACTTTC | CASSPLAGLADVLTF
. | TRBJ1-1 | . | TRBV19 | TGTGCCAGTAGTAGTGGGCTTCAAGAGCGGGCTTTCTTT | CASSSGLQERAFF
. | TRBJ1-1 | TRBD1 | TRBV19 | TGTGCCAGTATCACGGACAGGGCTTGGGGCACTGAAGCTTTCTTT | CASITDRAWGTEAFF
. | TRBJ1-1 | TRBD1 | TRBV5-6 | TGTGCCAGCAGCTTTGGGACAGTGGCAGGGATGAACACTGAAGCTTTCTTT | CASSFGTVAGMNTEAFF
. | TRBJ2-1 | . | TRBV5-1 | TGCGCCAGCAGCTTGGGCGGGGTTTACAATGAGCAGTTCTTC | CASSLGGVYNEQFF
. | TRBJ2-4 | . | TRBV6-5 | TGTGCCGCTCAGACCCTAGCCAAAAACATTCAGTACTTC | CAAQTLAKNIQYF
. | TRBJ2-6 | . | TRBV5-1 | TGCGCCAGCACCTCCCCAGAGGCTGGGGCCAACGTCCTGACTTTC | CASTSPEAGANVLTF
. | TRBJ2-5 | . | TRBV6-5 | TGTGCCAGCAGGTCTGGGGAGACCCAGTACTTC | CASRSGETQYF
. | TRBJ1-1 | . | TRBV14 | TGTGCCAGCAGCCAATCCGGGCGAGGGGGAGCTTTCTTT | CASSQSGRGGAFF
. | TRBJ2-2 | . | TRBV6-5 | TGTGCCAGCAGGGTAGCGGACAACACCGGGGAGCTGTTTTTT | CASRVADNTGELFF
. | TRBJ1-2 | TRBD1 | TRBV7-3 | TGTGCCAGCAGCGCAGGACAGGGGAAGAGGGGTACTAACTATGGCTACACCTTC | CASSAGQGKRGTNYGYTF
. | TRBJ2-7 | TRBD1 | TRBV28 | TGTGCCAGCACCGTCGGGACAGCCTCATACTACGAGCAGTACTTC | CASTVGTASYYEQYF
. | TRBJ2-3 | . | TRBV28 | TGTGCCATCTATAAAACAGGAGTGGGCACAGATACGCAGTATTTT | CAIYKTGVGTDTQYF
. | TRBJ1-6 | . | TRBV6-5 | TGTGCCAGCAGTTCGCGGGACACCTTTTCACCCCTCCACTTT | CASSSRDTFSPLHF
few | TRBJ2-3 | TRBD2 | TRBV4-1 | TGCGCCAGCAGCCAAGAGTTCTCTAGCGGGTCGCGGTGGGATACGCAGTATTTT | CASSQEFSSGSRWDTQYF
. | TRBJ2-5 | . | TRBV4-1 | TGCGCCAGCAGCCAAGATCCCCTTGGAAAGACCCAGTACTTC | CASSQDPLGKTQYF
. | TRBJ2-7 | . | TRBV11-2 | TGTGCCAGCAGCCCGGACAGTCCATGGGGCGAGCAGTACTTC | CASSPDSPWGEQYF
few | TRBJ1-2 | TRBD1 | TRBV4-3 | TGCGCCAGCAGCCAAGTAGGATCAGGGGGCTACTATGGCTACACCTTC | CASSQVGSGGYYGYTF
. | TRBJ1-5 | . | TRBV7-2 | TGTGCCAGCAGCTTATCAGGTGGAAGCAATCAGCCCCAGCATTTT | CASSLSGGSNQPQHF
once | TRBJ1-2 | . | TRBV5-1 | TGCGCCAGCAGCCCGTTGACAGGACTTTCCTATGGCTACACCTTC | CASSPLTGLSYGYTF
. | TRBJ1-2 | . | TRBV5-4 | TGTGCCAGCAGCTTAAACCAAATGAGAGGCTACACCTTC | CASSLNQMRGYTF
. | TRBJ2-3 | TRBD1 | TRBV5-1 | TGCGCCAGCAGATTCGGGACAGGGCCCACAGATACGCAGTATTTT | CASRFGTGPTDTQYF
. | TRBJ1-2 | . | TRBV29-1 | TGCAGCCTCTCGGTCGGAGGCGGCTACACCTTC | CSLSVGGGYTF
. | TRBJ2-7 | . | TRBV27 | TGTGCCAGCTCCTTAAGCGAGGGGATCTACGAGCAGTACTTC | CASSLSEGIYEQYF
. | TRBJ2-7 | . | TRBV6-5 | TGTGCCAGCAGTTACTCAAACAGTAACTACGAGCAGTACTTC | CASSYSNSNYEQYF
. | TRBJ2-7 | . | TRBV29-1 | TGCAGCGTACAGGGCAGGACCTACGAGCAGTACTTC | CSVQGRTYEQYF
. | TRBJ1-2 | . | TRBV4-3 | TGCGCCAGCAGCCAAGATAGATCAGGGTATGGCTACACCTTC | CASSQDRSGYGYTF
. | TRBJ2-7 | . | TRBV6-5 | TGTGCCAGCGTCAGGGGGGGCTCCTACGAGCAGTACTTC | CASVRGGSYEQYF
once | TRBJ2-3 | . | TRBV7-9 | TGTGCCAGCACCCTAGGGGGGGCAAGCACAGATACGCAGTATTTT | CASTLGGASTDTQYF
. | TRBJ2-2 | . | TRBV6-5 | TGTGCCAGCAGTTACGAAGGACGGAACACCGGGGAGCTGTTTTTT | CASSYEGRNTGELFF
. | TRBJ2-7 | TRBD1 | TRBV5-1 | TGCGCCAGCAGTCCCGGGACAGGGGCCTACGAGCAGTACTTC | CASSPGTGAYEQYF
. | TRBJ2-4 | . | TRBV11-2 | TGTGCCAGCAGCTTAGGCGCCGGAGGGAACATTCAGTACTTC | CASSLGAGGNIQYF
. | TRBJ2-5 | . | TRBV5-1 | TGCGCCAGCACCTTGCAGGGACCGCGGGAGACCCAGTACTTC | CASTLQGPRETQYF
. | TRBJ1-4 | . | TRBV28 | TGTGCCAGCAGTTTTGGGGGCCCCGGGGAAAAACTGTTTTTT | CASSFGGPGEKLFF
. | TRBJ2-3 | TRBD2 | TRBV4-2 | TGTGCCAGCAGCCGGGGACTAGCGGGGGGAGATACGCAGTATTTT | CASSRGLAGGDTQYF
. | TRBJ1-6 | . | TRBV5-1 | TGCGCCAGCAGCTTGGTGGCAGAGTATGGCTCACCCCTCCACTTT | CASSLVAEYGSPLHF
. | TRBJ1-3 | . | TRBV7-6 | TGTGCCAGCAGCTTAGCGAGGCCGGGGGGATCGGGAAACACCATATATTTT | CASSLARPGGSGNTIYF
. | TRBJ1-5 | . | TRBV6-5 | TGTGCCAGCAGTTACTCGATGGGGATTGGGGAGGCCCAGCATTTT | CASSYSMGIGEAQHF
. | TRBJ1-2 | TRBD1 | TRBV7-2 | TGTGCCAGCAGCTTAGGGACAGGTGTTGATGGCTACACCTTC | CASSLGTGVDGYTF
once | TRBJ2-1 | . | TRBV18 | TGTGCCAGCTCACCAATAAAGGACAATGAGCAGTTCTTC | CASSPIKDNEQFF
. | TRBJ1-2 | TRBD1 | TRBV5-1 | TGCGCCAGCAGCTCGGCGGGGACAGGGGGTTTCAATGGCTACACCTTC | CASSSAGTGGFNGYTF